The clone carrying this T cell receptor beta chain turned up a few times. This specimen belongs to a study of OX40 agonist ivuxolimab in advanced cancers. The wider study: An agonistic human IgG2 monoclonal antibody against OX40 (CD134) was given. One hepatocellular carcinoma and a couple of cutaneous melanoma patients partially responded.

The table came from immunoSEQ multiplex PCR; TCRdb's copy has only in-frame clones and leaves some out. The sample lists tens of thousands of clones, 91% seen once, with around 4% in the top ten. The receptor was isolated from an adult with an advanced solid tumor such as melanoma, head and neck, liver or kidney cancer. The sequencing used CD4+ or CD8+ T cells sorted from blood, collected in a trial of the OX40 agonist ivuxolimab.

CDR3 region: CASSLLAGQETQYF. The DNA for the CDR3 is TGTGCCAGCAGCTTGCTAGCAGGGCAAGAGACCCAGTACTTC. The rearrangement links TRBV5-6 to TRBJ2-5; tentatively, D is TRBD1 or TRBD2 (5 bases each). Germline loops: CDR1 SGHDT, CDR2 YYEEEE. Deletions cut 1 base from V and 2 bases from J, with 9 bases between. CDR3 length equals 14 residues. Full variable domain (remainder filled in from reference TRBV5-6 and TRBJ2-5): DAGVTQSPTHLIKTRGQQVTLRCSPKSGHDTVSWYQQALGQGPQFIFQYYEEEERQRGNFPDRFSGHQFPNYSSELNVNALLLGDSALYLCASSLLAGQETQYFGPGTRLLVL.